The rows below give T cell receptor beta chains drawn from one sample of a study of blood T cell repertoires in COVID-19. Generated by immunoSEQ multiplex PCR, the TCRdb table keeps only in-frame clones and is missing some. The sample lists about 300,000 clones, 85% seen once, with 2% to 3% in the top ten. The specimen was PBMCs or T cells enriched from blood (not recorded which). These receptors were collected from a woman in her fifties or sixties who had recovered from COVID-19. Both conserved end residues are part of each CDR3. The D gene is left open where the match is weak. Only part of the rows carry a size: once, few, many, or a class if the clone is expanded.

>-|TRBV6-5|TRBJ1-5|TRBD1
TGTGCCAGCAGCGGACAGGGACTCAGCAATCAGCCCCAGCATTTT
CASSGQGLSNQPQHF
>-|TRBV19|TRBJ1-5|TRBD1
TGTGCCAGTAGTCTCGGACAGGGGGGCCGGCCCCAGCATTTT
CASSLGQGGRPQHF
>-|TRBV5-6|TRBJ1-3|-
TGTGCCAGCAGCTTGAGGGGATCCGGAAACACCATATATTTT
CASSLRGSGNTIYF
>-|TRBV10-3|TRBJ1-4|-
TGTGCCATCAGTGATGAAGGGAGAAATGAAAAACTGTTTTTT
CAISDEGRNEKLFF
>-|TRBV27|TRBJ1-5|TRBD1
TGTGCCAGCAGTTTAAATTTGTGGGACAGGGATATTTTTGAGAATCAGCCCCAGCATTTT
CASSLNLWDRDIFENQPQHF
>-|TRBV20-1|TRBJ2-6|-
TGCAGTGCTAGTCCGGGGACTGGGGCCAACGTCCTGACTTTC
CSASPGTGANVLTF
>-|TRBV6-2/TRBV6-3|TRBJ2-1|TRBD1
TGTGCCAGCAGCCCTACCGGGACAGGAAGTAACAATGAGCAGTTCTTC
CASSPTGTGSNNEQFF
>-|TRBV6-2/TRBV6-3|TRBJ2-7|TRBD2
TGTGCCAGCAGCCGCCCCGGGACTAGCTATGACGAGCAGTACTTC
CASSRPGTSYDEQYF
>-|TRBV28|TRBJ2-7|-
TGTGCCAGCAGTGCGGGCTACGAGCAGTACTTC
CASSAGYEQYF
>-|TRBV28|TRBJ1-5|-
TGTGCCAGCAGTCCAACCCGAGAGGCTCAGCCCCAGCATTTT
CASSPTREAQPQHF
>-|TRBV28|TRBJ2-7|-
TGTGCCAGCAGTTTACCCTTAGCGTCCTACGAGCAGTACTTC
CASSLPLASYEQYF
>-|TRBV6-2/TRBV6-3|TRBJ1-2|TRBD1
TGTGCCAGCAGTGCGTGGGACAGCGTCAACTATGGCTACACCTTC
CASSAWDSVNYGYTF
>-|TRBV6-2/TRBV6-3|TRBJ1-1|-
TGTGCCAGCAGTTACTCGTGGGCCCTGAACACTGAAGCTTTCTTT
CASSYSWALNTEAFF
>-|TRBV24-1|TRBJ1-1|-
TGTGCCACCAGTGAGGGGGGAGGAACTGAAGCTTTCTTT
CATSEGGGTEAFF
>-|TRBV10-3|TRBJ2-1|TRBD2
TGTGCCATCAGTGATTCTTGGGCGACTAGCGGGAGCAGAGTTAACAATGAGCAGTTCTTC
CAISDSWATSGSRVNNEQFF
>once|TRBV7-2|TRBJ2-3|TRBD2
TGTGCCAGCAGCTTAGCTAGCGGGAGCACAGATACGCAGTATTTT
CASSLASGSTDTQYF
>-|TRBV7-2|TRBJ2-5|TRBD2
TGTGCCAGCAGCTTAGGGGTGGGACTAGCCAGCCAGGGAGGGACCCAGTACTTC
CASSLGVGLASQGGTQYF
>few|TRBV27|TRBJ1-6|TRBD1
TGTGCCAGCAGACCGACAGGGTCCCTTTTTAATTCACCCCTCCACTTT
CASRPTGSLFNSPLHF
>once|TRBV5-1|TRBJ1-6|TRBD1
TGCGCCAGCAGCAGCTGGGGGACAGGGGAAAACTCCTATAATTCACCCCTCCACTTT
CASSSWGTGENSYNSPLHF
>-|TRBV12-3/TRBV12-4|TRBJ2-7|-
TGTGCCAGCAGTTCAGGCCTGGGTAAGCAGTACTTC
CASSSGLGKQYF
>-|TRBV9|TRBJ1-4|TRBD1
TGTGCCAGCAGTGCAAGACAGGGGGCGAGGGAAAAACTGTTTTTT
CASSARQGAREKLFF
>-|TRBV4-2|TRBJ2-5|TRBD2
TGTGCCAGCAGCCCCCGGGACGGAATAGCGGGGGACTCGGGGACCCAGTACTTC
CASSPRDGIAGDSGTQYF
>-|TRBV4-1|TRBJ2-2|TRBD1
TGCGCCAGCAGCCTCCGCCCTCCGGGACAGGGCACAAACACCGGGGAGCTGTTTTTT
CASSLRPPGQGTNTGELFF
>once|TRBV11-2|TRBJ1-6|-
TGTGCCAGCAGCTTAATGGGATCCGGGGTTTCACCCCTCCACTTT
CASSLMGSGVSPLHF
>once|TRBV7-2|TRBJ2-3|TRBD2
TGTGCCAGCAGCTTAGGGGCGGGAGGGCCCGCAGATACGCAGTATTTT
CASSLGAGGPADTQYF
>-|TRBV5-1|TRBJ1-1|-
TGCGCCAGCAGCTTAATTGGCAGAGGCCACACTGAAGCTTTCTTT
CASSLIGRGHTEAFF
>-|TRBV28|TRBJ1-6|TRBD1
TGTGCCAGCAGACAGGGGTCCCATAATTCACCCCTCCACTTT
CASRQGSHNSPLHF
>-|TRBV7-7|TRBJ2-5|TRBD1
TGTGCCAGCAGCCTGGGACAGAGCCTTGAGACCCAGTACTTC
CASSLGQSLETQYF
>-|TRBV3-1/TRBV3-2|TRBJ1-5|-
TGTGCCAGCAGCCAATCAGGTAGCAATCAGCCCCAGCATTTT
CASSQSGSNQPQHF
>-|TRBV7-9|TRBJ1-1|TRBD1
TGTGCCAGCAGCACCTTGACAGGGGGGGACACTGAAGCTTTCTTT
CASSTLTGGDTEAFF
>-|TRBV28|TRBJ1-1|-
TGTGCCAGCAGTGACCTAAAAAGGGGGTTGAACACTGAAGCTTTCTTT
CASSDLKRGLNTEAFF
>-|TRBV5-1|TRBJ1-3|TRBD1
TGCGCCAGCACTTTAGCCGCAGGGGGATCCGTCTCTGGAAACACCATATATTTT
CASTLAAGGSVSGNTIYF
>-|TRBV11-3|TRBJ1-1|TRBD1
TGTGCCAGCAGCACGCGACAGGGTGAAGCTTTCTTT
CASSTRQGEAFF
>-|TRBV24-1|TRBJ2-1|TRBD1
TGTGCCACCAGTGATTTACAGGGGGCGCGGGAAAATGAGCAGTTCTTC
CATSDLQGARENEQFF
>-|TRBV9|TRBJ2-3|-
TGTGCCAGCAGCGTAGACCAGCGGACTAGCACAGATACGCAGTATTTT
CASSVDQRTSTDTQYF
>-|TRBV4-2|TRBJ2-7|-
TGTGCCAGCAGCCAAGCAGACGGGGTGTACGAGCAGTACTTC
CASSQADGVYEQYF
>-|TRBV12-3/TRBV12-4|TRBJ1-1|TRBD1
TGTGCCAGCACTGGACAGGCAAACACTGAAGCTTTCTTT
CASTGQANTEAFF
>-|TRBV11-3|TRBJ2-3|TRBD1
TGTGCCAGCAGCTTAGGAGGGGACAGGGGGGTTCGGACAGATACGCAGTATTTT
CASSLGGDRGVRTDTQYF
>-|TRBV5-4|TRBJ2-3|TRBD2
TGTGCCAGCAGCTCGGGACTAGCGGTTACAGATACGCAGTATTTT
CASSSGLAVTDTQYF
>-|TRBV11-2|TRBJ2-2|-
TGTGCCAGCAGCGTAACAGAAAGGGGAATTGACACCGGGGAGCTGTTTTTT
CASSVTERGIDTGELFF
>-|TRBV13|TRBJ2-1|-
TGTGCCAGCAGCCTTGTAACAGCTGAGCAGTTCTTC
CASSLVTAEQFF
>-|TRBV4-1|TRBJ2-2|-
TGCGCCAGCAGCCCGAAAGACACCCCCACCGGGGAGCTGTTTTTT
CASSPKDTPTGELFF
>-|TRBV15|TRBJ1-5|TRBD1
TGTGCCACCAGCAGCGTAATGACAGGGGTCAATCAGCCCCAGCATTTT
CATSSVMTGVNQPQHF
>once|TRBV10-2|TRBJ2-7|-
TGCGCCAGCAGCCGGGCCACAAGAGGGGAGCAGTACTTC
CASSRATRGEQYF
>-|TRBV11-2|TRBJ2-5|TRBD2
TGTGCCAGCAGCCAATCCTCAGCGGGAGGGTACCAAGAGACCCAGTACTTC
CASSQSSAGGYQETQYF